The sequence of this TCR beta chain was determined in a study of blood T cell repertoires in COVID-19. Study context: COVID-19 samples, acute and convalescent, were from the United States, Italy and Spain. PBMCs, B-cell-depleted T cells, or T cells provided the cDNA or gDNA that made up the material.

Source study methods: Scientists estimated how many nucleated cells there were by amplifying reference gene primers. Libraries were prepared by immunoSEQ multiplex PCR; TCRdb keeps only in-frame clonotypes and omits some of them. V and J calls and clone size are copied from that table; D and trimming were computed from the DNA. Seen here are 200,000 to 250,000 clones, 70% to 90% observed once, and the top ten hold less than 3%. Looked up from germline, CDR1 is SGHRS and CDR2 is YFSETQ. With V trimmed by 2 bases and J by 7 bases, 10 bases remained unmatched. The CDR3 runs to 16 residues. This clone was counted a single time. The Seattle patients, enrolled during active infection, were followed longitudinally.

The V call is TRBV5-1, the J call TRBJ2-2; 8 bases line up with TRBD1. The origin of this receptor is a young man with COVID-19, enrolled during active disease. Sequences were obtained from peripheral blood. The CDR3 nucleotides are TGCGCCAGCAGCTTCGGTAGGACAGGGTACGGCGGGGAGCTGTTTTTT. It translates to CASSFGRTGYGGELFF.